The next 14 T cell receptor beta chains were all read from a single sample in a study of Ad26.COV2.S vaccination and SARS-CoV-2 variants. Treatment of the sample: some 20 received Ad26.COV2.S at low or high dose, single or two shots; roughly 5 received placebo; per-sample allocation not given. Day 63 after the first vaccine or placebo injection was the time point for sampling. Assay used: immunoSEQ multiplex PCR; TCRdb lists only in-frame clones, some missing. The table shows about 400,000 clones, with about 91% occurring only once. The source was peripheral blood, collected in a trial of Ad26.COV2.S vaccine versus placebo. The receptors stem from a person aged 18-60 years who received the Ad26.COV2.S COVID-19 vaccine or a placebo.

The rearrangement joins TRBV20-1 to TRBJ2-7, with D tentatively TRBD2 (6 bases). V was clipped by 5 bases and J by 3 bases, with 8 bases between them. This CDR3 is 11 amino acids long. Per germline, CDR1 DFQATT and CDR2 SNEGSKA (reference sequence). The CDR3 bases are TGCAGTGCTGTGACTAGCTACGAGCAGTACTTC. This sequence encodes CSAVTSYEQYF.

The rearrangement links TRBV2 to TRBJ2-1; D is ambiguous. The ends were cut back, 4 bases at V and 9 bases at J, with 7 bases in the middle. The CDR3 covers 11 residues. The germline V gene encodes CDR1 SNHLY and CDR2 FYNNEI. CDR3 in DNA: TGTGCCAGCAGTGCCCTGACTGAGCAGTTCTTC. This sequence encodes CASSALTEQFF. Supplemented by reference TRBV2 and TRBJ2-1, the full variable domain reads EPEVTQTPSHQVTQMGQEVILRCVPISNHLYFYWYRQILGQKVEFLVSFYNNEISEKSEIFDDQFSVERPDGSNFTLKIRSTKLEDSAMYFCASSALTEQFFGPGTRLTVL.

In regard to this clone: The sample contains more than one DNA sequence encoding this CDR3. V and J are TRBV7-2 and TRBJ2-2; no reliable D call. CDR1 is SGHTA and CDR2 is FQGNSA in the germline V gene. The CDR3 length is 14 residues. The V end was cut by 1 base, the J end by 2 bases, with 5 bases between. The CDR3 sequence is CASSLGVNTGELFF. CDR3 coding DNA: TGTGCCAGCAGCTTAGGTGTAAACACCGGGGAGCTGTTTTTT.

The chain combines TRBV12-5 with TRBJ1-5; the match to TRBD1 covers 10 bases. V lost 6 bases to trimming and J lost 4 bases; unmatched junction nucleotides: 18. The CDR3 has 19 amino acids. Looked up from germline, CDR1 is LGHNT and CDR2 is FRNRAP. The DNA of the CDR3 is TGTGCTAGTGGCGGACGGACAGGGGGTGCTCCGGGAGCGAATCAGCCCCAGCATTTT. It translates to CASGGRTGGAPGANQPQHF.

The V and J genes are TRBV28 and TRBJ2-7; 7 nucleotides align to TRBD1. Germline CDR1 reads MDHEN; CDR2 reads SYDVKM. The V and J ends lost 5 bases and 7 bases, in that order; junction bases with no gene match: 17. This CDR3 is built from 16 residues. CDR3 nucleotides: TGTGCCAGCAGTGGGAGTCTGACAGGGTGGTCTGGAGAGCAGTACTTC. This encodes CASSGSLTGWSGEQYF.

The chain couples TRBV4-1 to TRBJ2-7; TRBD2 might be the D (5 bases). The V end lost 3 bases, the J end lost 4 bases, and 16 bases lay between the germline ends. In germline, CDR1 is MGHRA, CDR2 YSYEKL. This CDR3 contains 15 residues. The CDR3 DNA reads as TGCGCCAGCAGCCACTGGGCCCGGGGAGCATACGAGCAGTACTTC. It specifies CASSHWARGAYEQYF.

The chain uses TRBV10-3 and TRBJ2-1; either TRBD1 or TRBD2 may fit D (5 bases each). This CDR3 contains 16 residues. V was trimmed by 2 bases and J by 3 bases, leaving 14 bases between them. Germline loops: CDR1 ENHRY, CDR2 SYGVKD. The CDR3 nucleotides are TGTGCCATCAGTGAGGGGGCGGCGGGCCTCTACAATGAGCAGTTCTTC. It yields the protein CAISEGAAGLYNEQFF.

This clone appeared once. The J gene is TRBJ1-1, the V gene TRBV19, with a weak D call TRBD1 (6 bases). The CDR3 spans 16 residues. V gave up 9 bases and J gave up 3 bases, with 23 bases separating them. Germline assignment: CDR1 LNHDA and CDR2 SQIVND (reference sequence). In DNA, the CDR3 is TGTGCCAGAACTTATAAGGGGGGGAGAAAGGACACTGAAGCTTTCTTT. It is translated as CARTYKGGRKDTEAFF.

V usage is TRBV28 and J usage is TRBJ1-3; D might be TRBD1 (6 bases). Trimming shortened V by 2 bases and J by 3 bases, and 11 bases separated the two germline ends. The CDR3 covers 15 residues. Per the germline V gene, CDR1 is MDHEN and CDR2 is SYDVKM. The CDR3 spells CASSLDQGSGNTIYF. The CDR3 DNA follows: TGTGCCAGCAGTTTAGATCAGGGGAGTGGAAACACCATATATTTT.

DNA of the CDR3: TGTGCCAGCAGCTTCCGACAGGGTCTTAGCACAGATACGCAGTATTTT. This gives the protein CASSFRQGLSTDTQYF. This chain joins TRBV9 and TRBJ2-3; 7 bases map to TRBD1. The CDR3 is made up of 16 amino acids. With 4 bases clipped from V and 0 bases from J, the junction kept 8 bases outside the gene matches. Germline V gene sequence: CDR1 SGDLS, CDR2 YYNGEE. The full variable domain, in which reference TRBV9 and TRBJ2-3 provide the parts outside the CDR3, is DSGVTQTPKHLITATGQRVTLRCSPRSGDLSVYWYQQSLDQGLQFLIQYYNGEERAKGNILERFSAQQFPDLHSELNLSSLELGDSALYFCASSFRQGLSTDTQYFGPGTRLTVL.

The chain employs TRBV6-4 and TRBJ2-7; 7 bases align to TRBD2. J was trimmed by 3 bases and V by 3 bases; bases with no gene match: 2. The CDR3 loop spans 13 amino acids. Germline values: CDR1 MRHNA, CDR2 SNTAGT. This CDR3 reads CASSEASGYEQYF. Here the CDR3 DNA reads TGTGCCAGCAGTGAGGCTAGCGGCTACGAGCAGTACTTC.

The chain has TRBV7-9 and TRBJ2-5, with D possibly being TRBD2 (6 bases). Per the germline V gene, CDR1 is SEHNR and CDR2 is FQNEAQ (reference sequence). V lost 5 bases and J lost 4, with 14 bases in between. This CDR3 region has 14 residues. CDR3 coding DNA: TGTGCCAGCAGCCCGACTAGGGGAGGAGAGACCCAGTACTTC. Translating gives CASSPTRGGETQYF. The whole variable domain, filled in from reference TRBV7-9 and TRBJ2-5, reads DTGVSQNPRHKITKRGQNVTFRCDPISEHNRLYWYRQTLGQGPEFLTYFQNEAQLEKSRLLSDRFSAERPKGSFSTLEIQRTEQGDSAMYLCASSPTRGGETQYFGPGTRLLVL.

The chain employs TRBV24-1 and TRBJ2-1, with D perhaps matching TRBD2 (6 bases). The V gene's germline CDR1 is KGHDR and CDR2 SFDVKD. V was pared by 0 bases and J by 9 bases, with 8 bases between. The CDR3 spans 13 residues. In nucleotides, the CDR3 is TGTGCCACCAGTGATTTGGGGGGAGGTGAGCAGTTCTTC. It is translated as CATSDLGGGEQFF.

V is TRBV5-6 and J is TRBJ1-1, with D perhaps matching TRBD1 (5 bases). Germline loops: CDR1 SGHDT, CDR2 YYEEEE. Trimming stripped 2 bases from V and 1 base from J, with 12 bases between. The CDR3 runs 15 residues. The CDR3 DNA reads as TGTGCCAGCAGCTTACTCGGGACGTCGAACACTGAAGCTTTCTTT. Protein product: CASSLLGTSNTEAFF.